The clone carrying this T cell receptor beta chain appeared a single time. Germline CDR1 is SEHNR and CDR2 is FQNEAQ (reference sequence). Trimming took 1 base from V and 3 from J, leaving 12 bases between them. The CDR3 covers 16 residues. The data belong to a study of control samples from healthy donors and cancer patients. Sequenced by immunoSEQ multiplex PCR; TCRdb stores in-frame clones only, minus some. The sample lists about 180,000 clones, more than 85% occurring once. The genes are TRBV7-9 and TRBJ2-2; TRBD1 is a possible D gene (6 bases). Material for sequencing was blood. The TCR was taken from a middle-aged woman in good health. The CDR3: CASSLVTGTYTGELFF. In DNA form, the CDR3 reads TGTGCCAGCAGCTTAGTCACAGGGACCTACACCGGGGAGCTGTTTTTT.